The source of this T cell receptor (beta chain) is a study of blood T cell repertoires in COVID-19. About the study: Acute and convalescent COVID-19 samples came from the United States, Italy and Spain.

Per germline, CDR1 MDHEN and CDR2 SYDVKM. The V gene lost 5 bases and the J gene lost 2 bases, with 20 bases spanning the gap. The CDR3 totals 17 residues. Original processing notes: Estimates of nucleated cell counts were drawn from the amplification of reference gene primers. TCRdb's table, derived via immunoSEQ multiplex PCR, lists solely in-frame clones and lacks some. V, J and clone size are those of that table, while D and trimming were read from the DNA. The sample yields over 150,000 clones, 77% seen once. The genes are TRBV28 and TRBJ2-3, with D possibly matching TRBD1 (6 bases). Sequenced: peripheral blood. This clonotype was sampled from a man between 65 and 85 years old with acute or convalescent COVID-19. The CDR3 bases are TGTGCCAGCAGTATTTCTCGGCGATCAGGGGCCACAGATACGCAGTATTTT. Translation: CASSISRRSGATDTQYF.